Below are 10 T cell receptor beta chains sequenced from a single sample in a study of T-cell reconstitution after alpha-beta-depleted transplantation in children. Molecular barcoding with unique molecular identifiers was used for the TCRbeta library. From the PCR reads, TCRdb called clonotypes with MiXCR, one entry per CDR3 protein. The data hold 450,000 to 600,000 distinct CDR3 sequences, with roughly 13% observed a single time. Sequencing was performed on PBMCs, mostly from graft donor cells, taken 360 days after TCRalphabeta/CD19-depleted stem cell transplant. The receptors stem from a male patient under 18 who had a stem cell transplant for acute myeloid leukemia, so the T cells may come from the graft donor.

This clonotype occurred many times. This chain connects TRBV6-2 or TRBV6-3 to TRBJ2-7, with 11 bases fitting TRBD2. The CDR3 length is 15 residues. Trimming at V came to 6 bases and at J to 4 bases, leaving 8 bases not matched to a gene. Germline values: CDR1 MNHEY, CDR2 SVGEGT. The CDR3 DNA is TGTGCCAGCAGACCGACTAGCGGGATTGGGTACGAGCAGTACTTC. It codes for CASRPTSGIGYEQYF.

This chain joins TRBV7-3 and TRBJ2-3; D call uncertain. This CDR3 comprises 16 residues. With 2 bases removed from V and 0 bases from J, the gap between germline ends came to 12 bases. In germline, CDR1 is SGHTA, CDR2 FQGTGA. The CDR3 loop is CASSLLGFTSTDTQYF. The CDR3, as DNA: TGTGCCAGCAGCTTACTCGGCTTTACTAGCACAGATACGCAGTATTTT.

The chain uses TRBV20-1 and TRBJ2-7, with D perhaps matching TRBD1 or TRBD2 (5 bases each). The CDR3 has 15 amino acids. Trimming pared 6 bases from V and 0 bases from J, leaving 18 bases between. Germline V gives CDR1 DFQATT, CDR2 SNEGSKA (reference sequence). The CDR3 DNA is TGCAGTGCCAACCCAGGGACGGGGAGCTCCTACGAGCAGTACTTC. Residues: CSANPGTGSSYEQYF.

A few counts support this clonotype. The chain uses TRBV5-1 and TRBJ1-1, with D perhaps matching TRBD1 (5 bases). The CDR3 is made up of 13 amino acids. Germline CDR1 is SGHRS and CDR2 is YFSETQ. V was clipped by 4 bases and J by 3 bases, with 10 bases between them. CDR3 sequence: CASSQPGYTEAFF. DNA of the CDR3: TGCGCCAGCAGCCAACCAGGGTACACTGAAGCTTTCTTT.

This clonotype has only a few counts. This chain joins TRBV6-1 and TRBJ1-2; 7 nucleotides match TRBD1. The CDR3 covers 13 residues. With V trimmed by 6 bases and J by 5 bases, 6 bases remained unmatched. CDR1 is MNHNS, CDR2 SASEGT, per germline. The CDR3 nucleotides read TGTGCCAGCAGCATCAGGGGGGAATATGGCTACACCTTC. It is translated as CASSIRGEYGYTF.

This clonotype was counted between two and nine times. The chain is built from TRBV15 and TRBJ2-5; TRBD2 might be the D (5 bases). V lost 1 base, J lost 4 bases, and 13 bases lay in between. The CDR3 consists of 15 residues. Germline V gene data show CDR1 as LNHNV and CDR2 as YYDKDF (reference sequence). The CDR3 sequence is CATSRGPAAGETQYF. DNA for the CDR3: TGTGCCACCAGCAGAGGGCCAGCGGCTGGAGAGACCCAGTACTTC. The whole variable domain, filled in from reference TRBV15 and TRBJ2-5, reads DAMVIQNPRYQVTQFGKPVTLSCSQTLNHNVMYWYQQKSSQAPKLLFHYYDKDFNNEADTPDNFQSRRPNTSFCFLDIRSPGLGDTAMYLCATSRGPAAGETQYFGPGTRLLVL.

The V and J genes are TRBV18 and TRBJ2-1, with 8 bases matching TRBD2. V shed 5 bases, J shed 2 bases, and the junction held 5 bases outside the gene matches. Germline-derived CDR1 and CDR2 are KGHSH and LQKENI. The CDR3 is made up of 15 amino acids. The DNA of the CDR3 is TGTGCCAGCTCAGAGGGACTAGAGACCTACAATGAGCAGTTCTTC. This codes for CASSEGLETYNEQFF.

This chain links TRBV20-1 with TRBJ2-3, with TRBD2 matching over 11 bases. The V and J ends lost 5 bases and 2 bases, in that order; junction bases with no gene match: 9. The CDR3 has 16 amino acids. Germline V lookup: CDR1 DFQATT, CDR2 SNEGSKA (reference sequence). CDR3 sequence reads: CSADRLAGTYTDTQYF. The CDR3, as DNA: TGCAGTGCTGACCGACTAGCGGGGACCTACACAGATACGCAGTATTTT.

The chain joins TRBV9 to TRBJ2-2; TRBD1 agrees at 7 bases. With 6 bases clipped from V and 0 bases from J, the junction kept 5 bases outside the gene matches. Germline loops: CDR1 SGDLS, CDR2 YYNGEE. The CDR3 sequence is 15 residues long. The CDR3 sequence is CASTSRGTNTGELFF. In nucleotides, the CDR3 is TGTGCCAGCACCTCCAGGGGGACGAACACCGGGGAGCTGTTTTTT.

This clonotype was seen repeatedly, ten times or more. V gene TRBV12-3 or TRBV12-4 combines with J gene TRBJ2-1; a possible D gene is TRBD2 (5 bases). Trimming took off 4 bases at V and 6 bases at J, with 19 bases between the two ends. The CDR3 is 16 residues long. CDR3 DNA: TGTGCCAGCAGTTCCTTCCGTGGGAGAGGGAGCAATGAGCAGTTCTTC. Translation gives CASSSFRGRGSNEQFF.